This TCR beta chain originates from a study of blood T cells in healthy people across ages. Study results and limitations: The fall in TCR beta diversity per million T cells was roughly linear with age.

PCR was performed a second time for 7 to 11 cycles using a sample-barcoded 5' primer and a J-beta primer mix. TCRdb recomputed calls from the 5' RACE reads with MiXCR, one row per CDR3 protein. The profile shows about 570,000 distinct CDR3 sequences, 25% to 35% of them singletons. Each donor supplied approximately 10 milliliters of peripheral blood. Worth noting for this clonotype: The antigen is not known.

After removal of 7 bases from V and 3 bases from J, the junction contained 5 bases not matched to a gene. CDR1 and CDR2 from the germline V gene are SQVTM and ANQGSEA. CDR3 length: 14 amino acids. These data were likewise used in another study, on T cells of mothers and their children. Turning to that study: There were over 8.5 million TCR beta CDR3 reads from each mother and around 2.9 million from each child. No clone of persistent microchimeric T cells was detected.

Sequences were obtained from blood. The receptor was derived from a boy between 2 and 15 years old in good health. V usage is TRBV29-1 and J usage is TRBJ2-1; 11 bases align to TRBD1. This CDR3 is CSGRTGGYYNEQFF. The DNA for the CDR3 is TGCAGCGGTAGGACAGGGGGCTACTACAATGAGCAGTTCTTC.